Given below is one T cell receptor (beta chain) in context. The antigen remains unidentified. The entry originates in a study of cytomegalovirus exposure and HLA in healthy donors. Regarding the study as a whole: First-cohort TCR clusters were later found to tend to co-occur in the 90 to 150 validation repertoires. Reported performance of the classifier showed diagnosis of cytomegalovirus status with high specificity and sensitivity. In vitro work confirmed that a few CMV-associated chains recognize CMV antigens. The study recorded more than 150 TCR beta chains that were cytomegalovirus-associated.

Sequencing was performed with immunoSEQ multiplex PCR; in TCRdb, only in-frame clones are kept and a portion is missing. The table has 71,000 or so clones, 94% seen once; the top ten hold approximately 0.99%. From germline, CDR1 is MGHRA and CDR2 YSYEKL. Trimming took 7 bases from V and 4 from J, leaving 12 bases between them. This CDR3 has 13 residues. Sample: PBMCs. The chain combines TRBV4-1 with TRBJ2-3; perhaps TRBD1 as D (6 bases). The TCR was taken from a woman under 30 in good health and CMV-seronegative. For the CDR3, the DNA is TGCGCCAGCAAGGCTCCAGGGGCAGATACGCAGTATTTT. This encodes CASKAPGADTQYF.